This TCR beta chain was sequenced during a study of blood T cell repertoires in COVID-19. Whole-study context: The samples span acute and convalescent COVID-19 from the United States, Italy and Spain.

Seattle patients were enrolled during active infection and followed longitudinally. The V and J ends lost 5 bases and 9 bases, in that order; junction bases with no gene match: 9. Germline V gives CDR1 MNHEY, CDR2 SMNVEV (reference sequence). The CDR3 consists of 15 residues. In the original processing: Researchers report that nucleated cell counts were estimated from reference gene primer amplification. Generated by immunoSEQ multiplex PCR, the TCRdb table keeps only in-frame clones and is missing some. The V and J calls and clone size are taken from that table; D and trimming were inferred from the DNA. The table lists about 24,000 clones, roughly four fifths of them singletons.

The chain links TRBV27 to TRBJ1-6; 8 bases line up with TRBD1. This TCR came from a woman in her 70s with COVID-19, enrolled during active disease. Material: peripheral blood. For the CDR3, the DNA is TGTGCCAGCAGTCCGGCCGGACAGGGCGGTTCACCCCTCCACTTT. It yields the protein CASSPAGQGGSPLHF.